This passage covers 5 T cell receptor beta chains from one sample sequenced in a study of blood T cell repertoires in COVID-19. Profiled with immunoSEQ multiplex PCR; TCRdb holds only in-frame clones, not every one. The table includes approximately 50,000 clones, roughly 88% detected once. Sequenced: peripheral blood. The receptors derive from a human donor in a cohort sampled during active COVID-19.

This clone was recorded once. For the CDR3, the DNA is TGTGCCAGCATTCAATTCACAGACATGACCTACGAGCAGTACTTC. Amino acid sequence: CASIQFTDMTYEQYF. The chain uses TRBV5-6 and TRBJ2-7; D gene ambiguous. The V end lost 6 bases, the J end lost 2 bases, and 18 bases lay between the germline ends. The germline CDR1 and CDR2 sequences are SGHDT and YYEEEE. CDR3 size: 15 residues.

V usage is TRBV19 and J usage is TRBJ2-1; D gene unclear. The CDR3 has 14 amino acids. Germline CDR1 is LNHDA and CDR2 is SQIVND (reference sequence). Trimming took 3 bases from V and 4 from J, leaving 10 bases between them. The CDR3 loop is CASSIGEFYNEQFF. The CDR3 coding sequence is TGTGCCAGTAGTATCGGTGAGTTTTACAATGAGCAGTTCTTC.

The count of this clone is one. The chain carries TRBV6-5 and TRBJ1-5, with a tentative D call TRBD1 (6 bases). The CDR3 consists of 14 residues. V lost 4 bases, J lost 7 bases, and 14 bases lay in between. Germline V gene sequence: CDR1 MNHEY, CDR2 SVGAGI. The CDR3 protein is CASSSGQEAQPQHF. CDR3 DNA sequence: TGTGCCAGCAGTTCGGGACAAGAGGCGCAGCCCCAGCATTTT.

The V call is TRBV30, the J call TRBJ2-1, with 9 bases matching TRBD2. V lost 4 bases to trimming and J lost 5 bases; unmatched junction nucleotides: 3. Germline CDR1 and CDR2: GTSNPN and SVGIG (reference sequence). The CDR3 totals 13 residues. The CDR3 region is CAWNSGRNNEQFF. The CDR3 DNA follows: TGTGCCTGGAATAGCGGGAGAAACAATGAGCAGTTCTTC.

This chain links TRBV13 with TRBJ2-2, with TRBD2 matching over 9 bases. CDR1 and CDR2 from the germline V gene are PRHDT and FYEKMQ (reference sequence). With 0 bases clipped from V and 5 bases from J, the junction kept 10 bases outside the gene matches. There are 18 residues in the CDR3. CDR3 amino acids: CASSLGLGASGNTGELFF. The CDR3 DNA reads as TGTGCCAGCAGCTTAGGCCTCGGGGCTAGCGGGAATACCGGGGAGCTGTTTTTT.